The 17 T cell receptor beta chains in this list originate from one sample, sequenced in a study of cytomegalovirus exposure and HLA in healthy donors. Use of 60 Vbeta and 13 Jbeta primers characterized the PCR. Produced via immunoSEQ multiplex PCR; TCRdb's table is partial and in-frame only. The profile shows 55,000 to 65,000 clones, 80% of them singletons. Sequenced sample: PBMCs. The receptor source for this set is a male donor in good health and CMV-seronegative.

This clone was observed a single time. CDR3 in amino acids: CASSPGLAGVNEQFF. DNA for the CDR3: TGTGCCAGCAGCCCCGGACTAGCGGGTGTCAATGAGCAGTTCTTC. V and J are TRBV11-2 and TRBJ2-1, with 11 bases lining up with TRBD2. Looked up from germline, CDR1 is SGHAT and CDR2 is FQNNGV. V lost 5 bases to trimming and J lost 6 bases; unmatched junction nucleotides: 6. The CDR3 loop spans 15 amino acids.

The chain couples TRBV19 to TRBJ1-1, with 9 bases lining up with TRBD1. The V gene's germline CDR1 is LNHDA and CDR2 SQIVND (reference sequence). The CDR3 sequence is 14 residues long. V dropped 5 bases and J dropped 4; count of bases not matched to a gene: 5. CDR3 in DNA: TGTGCCAGTAGTGGGGACAGGGTGGGCACTGAAGCTTTCTTT. This sequence encodes CASSGDRVGTEAFF.

This clone has just a few counts. This sequence joins TRBV19 and TRBJ2-3; possibly TRBD1 for D (6 bases). TRBJ1-5 matches the DNA end more closely, so the J call is doubtful. Per the germline V gene, CDR1 is LNHDA and CDR2 is SQIVND (reference sequence). CDR3 length equals 15 residues. The CDR3 here is CASSVQAGGLDTQHF. In nucleotides, the CDR3 is TGTGCCAGTAGTGTACAAGCGGGGGGCCTAGATACGCAGCATTTT.

The chain combines TRBV5-1 with TRBJ2-7, with a weak D call TRBD1 (6 bases). Germline-derived CDR1 and CDR2 are SGHRS and YFSETQ. The CDR3 loop spans 14 amino acids. Trimming pared 4 bases from V and 7 bases from J, leaving 18 bases between. The CDR3 spells CASSLGARESEQYF. The CDR3 nucleotides read TGCGCCAGCAGCCTGGGGGCGAGGGAATCTGAGCAGTACTTC.

To note about this clone: The junction departs from germline at one end; a sequencing error may be responsible. This chain links TRBV5-1 with TRBJ1-5; D perhaps matches TRBD1 (6 bases). The germline V gene has CDR1 SGHRS and CDR2 YFSETQ. CDR3 length: 14 residues. In nucleotides, the CDR3 is TGCGCCAGCAGTTTGGACAGCCGCAATCAGCCCCAGCATTTT. As protein: CASSLDSRNQPQHF.

The V call is TRBV5-1, the J call TRBJ2-3, with D maybe TRBD2 (5 bases). From germline, CDR1 is SGHRS and CDR2 YFSETQ. The CDR3 is made up of 14 amino acids. V shed 0 bases and J shed 4 bases, with 9 bases lying between them. The CDR3 region is CASSLGRGADTQYF. CDR3 coding DNA: TGCGCCAGCAGCTTGGGACGGGGAGCAGATACGCAGTATTTT.

The rearrangement links TRBV6-1 to TRBJ2-1; 7 bases fit TRBD2. The CDR3 is made up of 15 amino acids. The junction had 6 bases not matched to a gene; V was cut back by 1 base and J by 6 bases. Germline values: CDR1 MNHNS, CDR2 SASEGT. CDR3 bases: TGTGCCAGCAGTGAAGTGTCAGTAGCGGGCAATGAGCAGTTCTTC. Protein product: CASSEVSVAGNEQFF.

The rearrangement links TRBV19 to TRBJ1-5; the D gene is possibly TRBD1 (5 bases). V was cut by 7 bases and J by 2 bases, with 18 bases left in between. Germline assignment: CDR1 LNHDA and CDR2 SQIVND (reference sequence). This CDR3 has 16 amino acids. This CDR3 reads CASTMGLSGGNQPQHF. The DNA for the CDR3 is TGTGCCAGTACTATGGGGCTCTCTGGGGGCAATCAGCCCCAGCATTTT.

V and J are TRBV19 and TRBJ1-2; TRBD1 matches at 7 bases. The CDR3 contains 13 residues. Germline CDR1 reads LNHDA; CDR2 reads SQIVND (reference sequence). With V trimmed by 6 bases and J by 4 bases, 5 bases remained unmatched. Written as DNA, the CDR3 is TGTGCCAGTAGGACGGGGACAGCCTATGGCTACACCTTC. Protein sequence: CASRTGTAYGYTF.

This clone was counted once. This rearrangement joins TRBV30 to TRBJ2-2; 8 bases fit TRBD2. The CDR3 has 14 amino acids. The trim removed 7 bases at V and 1 base at J, leaving 5 bases unmatched. The germline V gene has CDR1 GTSNPN and CDR2 SVGIG (reference sequence). In nucleotides, the CDR3 is TGTGCCTCCCCGGGGGGGAGGAACACCGGGGAGCTGTTTTTT. Its protein is CASPGGRNTGELFF.

This clone came up a few times. The chain uses TRBV7-6 and TRBJ1-5; 7 bases map to TRBD1. This CDR3 contains 13 residues. Germline V gene sequence: CDR1 SGHVS, CDR2 FNYEAQ. V shed 6 bases and J 5 bases; nucleotides not matched to a gene: 4. CDR3 sequence reads: CASSRDRDQPQHF. The DNA of the CDR3 is TGTGCCAGCAGTCGAGACAGGGATCAGCCCCAGCATTTT.

The chain joins TRBV7-9 to TRBJ1-2; TRBD1 aligns across 9 bases. The CDR3 sequence is 15 residues long. V dropped 0 bases and J dropped 7; count of bases not matched to a gene: 6. Germline lookup yields CDR1 SEHNR and CDR2 FQNEAQ (reference sequence). DNA for the CDR3: TGTGCCAGCAGCTTAGCGTCAGGACAGGGGACTGGCTACACCTTC. It is translated as CASSLASGQGTGYTF.

This clone is a singleton in its sample. The rearrangement uses TRBV5-1 and TRBJ1-1; TRBD1 agrees at 9 bases. CDR3 length: 16 amino acids. Germline CDR1 is SGHRS and CDR2 is YFSETQ. The J segment lost 3 bases and the V segment lost 4 bases, leaving 10 bases of the junction unmatched. The CDR3 reads CASSGRDRVLDTEAFF. Written as DNA, the CDR3 is TGCGCCAGCAGCGGAAGGGACAGGGTTTTGGACACTGAAGCTTTCTTT.

This clone was found once. J is TRBJ1-2 and V is TRBV5-6; D unresolved. The CDR3 has 13 amino acids. V lost 5 bases, J lost 2 bases, and 10 bases lay in between. The germline V gene has CDR1 SGHDT and CDR2 YYEEEE. The CDR3 DNA sequence: TGTGCCAGCAGTTTTGGGAGAAACTATGGCTACACCTTC. Its translation is CASSFGRNYGYTF.

Here the CDR3 DNA reads TGCAGCGTTGTTGACAGTACTAACTATGGCTACACCTTC. Residues: CSVVDSTNYGYTF. The V and J genes are TRBV29-1 and TRBJ1-2; the D gene is possibly TRBD1 (5 bases). The germline CDR1 and CDR2 sequences are SQVTM and ANQGSEA. Trimming left V 4 bases short and J 0 bases short, with 9 bases between. CDR3 size: 13 residues.

This clone was recorded once. The chain recombines TRBV6-6 with TRBJ1-2; TRBD1 is a possible D gene (6 bases). The V gene's germline CDR1 is MNHNY and CDR2 SVGAGI (reference sequence). CDR3 length: 14 residues. V lost 5 bases and J lost 2, with 12 bases in between. The CDR3 DNA sequence: TGTGCCAGCAGTCCCCCGGGACACAACTATGGCTACACCTTC. Its protein product is CASSPPGHNYGYTF.

The chain uses TRBV30 and TRBJ1-1; 8 nucleotides align to TRBD1. Germline V lookup: CDR1 GTSNPN, CDR2 SVGIG (reference sequence). The V segment lost 3 bases and the J segment 1 base; nucleotides outside the gene matches: 4. The CDR3 has 14 residues. CDR3 sequence: CAWSGDRQNTEAFF. CDR3 nucleotides: TGTGCCTGGAGCGGGGACAGGCAGAACACTGAAGCTTTCTTT.